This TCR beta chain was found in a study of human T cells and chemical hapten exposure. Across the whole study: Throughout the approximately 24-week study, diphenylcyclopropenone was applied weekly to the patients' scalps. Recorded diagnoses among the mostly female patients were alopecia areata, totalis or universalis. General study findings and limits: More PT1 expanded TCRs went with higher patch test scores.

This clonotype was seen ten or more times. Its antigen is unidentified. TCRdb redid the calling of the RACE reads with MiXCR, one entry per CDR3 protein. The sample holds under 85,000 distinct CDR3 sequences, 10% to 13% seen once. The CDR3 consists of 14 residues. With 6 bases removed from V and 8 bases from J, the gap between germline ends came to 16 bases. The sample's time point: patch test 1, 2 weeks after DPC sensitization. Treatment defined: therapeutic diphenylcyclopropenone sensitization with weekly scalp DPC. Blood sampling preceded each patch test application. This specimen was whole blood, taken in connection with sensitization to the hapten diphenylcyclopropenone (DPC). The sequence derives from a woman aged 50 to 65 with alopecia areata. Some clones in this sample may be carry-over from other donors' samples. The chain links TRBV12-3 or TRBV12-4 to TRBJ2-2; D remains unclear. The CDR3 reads CASRPGLTEGELFF. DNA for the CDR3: TGTGCCAGCAGACCCGGGCTGACGGAGGGGGAGCTGTTTTTT.